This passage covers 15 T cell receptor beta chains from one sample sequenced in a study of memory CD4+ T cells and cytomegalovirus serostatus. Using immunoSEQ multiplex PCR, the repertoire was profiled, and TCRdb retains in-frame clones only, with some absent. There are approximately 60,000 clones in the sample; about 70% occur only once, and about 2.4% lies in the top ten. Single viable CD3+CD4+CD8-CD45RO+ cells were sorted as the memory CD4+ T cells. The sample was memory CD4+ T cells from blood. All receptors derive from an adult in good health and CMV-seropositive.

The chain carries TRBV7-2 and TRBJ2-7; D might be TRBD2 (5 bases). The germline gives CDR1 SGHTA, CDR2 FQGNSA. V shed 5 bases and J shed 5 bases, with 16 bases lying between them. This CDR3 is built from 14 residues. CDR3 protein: CASSLAGNRHEQYV. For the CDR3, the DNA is TGTGCCAGCAGCCTCGCCGGGAACAGACACGAGCAGTACGTC.

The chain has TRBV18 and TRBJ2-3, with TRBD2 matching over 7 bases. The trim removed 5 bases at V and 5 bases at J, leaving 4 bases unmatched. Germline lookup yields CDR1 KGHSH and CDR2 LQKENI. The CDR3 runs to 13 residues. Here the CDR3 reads CASSGSGKDTQYF. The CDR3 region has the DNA TGTGCCAGCTCAGGGAGCGGGAAAGATACGCAGTATTTT.

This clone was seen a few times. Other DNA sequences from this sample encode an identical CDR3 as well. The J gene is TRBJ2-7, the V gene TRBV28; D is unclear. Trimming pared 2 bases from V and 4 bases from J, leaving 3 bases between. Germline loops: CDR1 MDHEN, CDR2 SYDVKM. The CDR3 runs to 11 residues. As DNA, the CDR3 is TGTGCCAGCAGTTTAGGTTACGAGCAGTACTTC. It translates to CASSLGYEQYF. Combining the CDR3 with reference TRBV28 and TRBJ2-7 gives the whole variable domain DVKVTQSSRYLVKRTGEKVFLECVQDMDHENMFWYRQDPGLGLRLIYFSYDVKMKEKGDIPEGYSVSREKKERFSLILESASTNQTSMYLCASSLGYEQYFGPGTRLTVT.

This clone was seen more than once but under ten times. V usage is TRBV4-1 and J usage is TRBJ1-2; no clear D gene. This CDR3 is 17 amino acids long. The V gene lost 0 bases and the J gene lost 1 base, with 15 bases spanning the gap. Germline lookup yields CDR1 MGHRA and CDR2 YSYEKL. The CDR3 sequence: CASSQDVPRSINYGYTF. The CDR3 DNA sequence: TGCGCCAGCAGCCAAGATGTTCCCAGGAGCATTAACTATGGCTACACCTTC.

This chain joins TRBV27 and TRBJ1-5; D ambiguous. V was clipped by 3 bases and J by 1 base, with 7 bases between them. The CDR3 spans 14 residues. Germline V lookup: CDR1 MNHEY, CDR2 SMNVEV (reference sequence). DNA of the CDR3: TGTGCCAGCAGTTTTGAGGGAAGCAATCAGCCCCAGCATTTT. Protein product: CASSFEGSNQPQHF.

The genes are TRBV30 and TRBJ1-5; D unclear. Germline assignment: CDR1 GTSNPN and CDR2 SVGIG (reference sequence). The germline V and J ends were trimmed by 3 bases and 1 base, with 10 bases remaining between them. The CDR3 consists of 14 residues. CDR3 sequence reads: CAWSAETSNQPQHF. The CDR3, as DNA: TGTGCCTGGAGCGCCGAGACCAGCAATCAGCCCCAGCATTTT.

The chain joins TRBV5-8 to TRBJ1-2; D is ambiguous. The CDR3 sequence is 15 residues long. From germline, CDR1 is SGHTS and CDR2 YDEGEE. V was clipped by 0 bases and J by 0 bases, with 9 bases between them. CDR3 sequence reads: CASSLGQRANYGYTF. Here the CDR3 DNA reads TGTGCCAGCAGCTTGGGGCAGCGAGCTAACTATGGCTACACCTTC.

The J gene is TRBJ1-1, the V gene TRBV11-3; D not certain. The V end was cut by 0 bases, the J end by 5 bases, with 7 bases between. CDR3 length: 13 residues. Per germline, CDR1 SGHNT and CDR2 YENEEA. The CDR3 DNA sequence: TGTGCCAGCAGCTTAGATGCAACGACTGAAGCTTTCTTT. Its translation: CASSLDATTEAFF.

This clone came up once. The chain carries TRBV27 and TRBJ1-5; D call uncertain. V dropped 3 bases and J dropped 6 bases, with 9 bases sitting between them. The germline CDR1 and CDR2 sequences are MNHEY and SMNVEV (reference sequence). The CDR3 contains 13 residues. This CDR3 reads CASSFRAGQPQHF. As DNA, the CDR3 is TGTGCCAGCAGTTTTCGGGCGGGTCAGCCCCAGCATTTT.

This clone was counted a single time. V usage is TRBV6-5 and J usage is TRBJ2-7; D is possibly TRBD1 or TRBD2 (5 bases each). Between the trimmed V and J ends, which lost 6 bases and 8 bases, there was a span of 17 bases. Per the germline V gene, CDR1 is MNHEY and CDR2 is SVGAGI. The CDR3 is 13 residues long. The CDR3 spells CASSPRGRGQQYV. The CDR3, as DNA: TGTGCCAGCAGCCCTCGGGGTCGGGGCCAGCAGTACGTC.

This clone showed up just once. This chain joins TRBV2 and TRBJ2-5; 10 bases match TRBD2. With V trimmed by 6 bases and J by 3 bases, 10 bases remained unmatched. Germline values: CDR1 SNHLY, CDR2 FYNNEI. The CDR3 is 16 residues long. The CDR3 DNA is TGTGCCAGCAGCATTCCGGGACTAGCGCTAAAAGAGACCCAGTACTTC. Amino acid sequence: CASSIPGLALKETQYF.

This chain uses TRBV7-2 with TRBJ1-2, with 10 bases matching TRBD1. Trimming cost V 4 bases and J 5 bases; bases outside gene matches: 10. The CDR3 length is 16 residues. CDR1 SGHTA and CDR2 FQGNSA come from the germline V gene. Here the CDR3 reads CASSSRQGALGYGYTF. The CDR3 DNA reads TGTGCCAGCAGCTCCCGACAGGGGGCTTTAGGATATGGCTACACCTTC.

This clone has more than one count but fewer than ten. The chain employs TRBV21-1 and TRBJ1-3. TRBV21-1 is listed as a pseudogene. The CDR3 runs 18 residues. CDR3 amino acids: CASSIRQRNNYSGNTIYF. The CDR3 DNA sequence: TGTGCCAGCAGCATTCGACAGCGGAATAATTACTCTGGAAACACCATATATTTT.

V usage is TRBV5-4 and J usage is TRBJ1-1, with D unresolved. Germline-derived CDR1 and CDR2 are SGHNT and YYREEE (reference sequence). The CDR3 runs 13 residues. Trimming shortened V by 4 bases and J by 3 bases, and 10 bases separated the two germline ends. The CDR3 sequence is CASSEEPHTEAFF. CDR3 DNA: TGTGCCAGCAGCGAAGAGCCCCACACTGAAGCTTTCTTT.

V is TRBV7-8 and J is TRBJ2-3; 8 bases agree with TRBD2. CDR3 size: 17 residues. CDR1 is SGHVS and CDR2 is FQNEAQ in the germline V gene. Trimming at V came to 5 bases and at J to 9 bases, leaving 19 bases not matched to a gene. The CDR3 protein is CASSPSSGTRGGRTQYF. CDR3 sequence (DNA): TGTGCCAGCAGCCCATCCTCCGGGACTAGGGGCGGGAGAACGCAGTATTTT.